The next 2 T cell receptor beta chains were all read from a single sample in a study of T cells in localized non-small cell lung cancer. TCRdb's table, derived via immunoSEQ multiplex PCR, lists solely in-frame clones and lacks some. This table holds roughly 4,000 clones, about 30% found once. Specimen: lung tumor tissue, collected before any cancer treatment. Receptors originate from a man aged 40 to 70 with stage II lung adenocarcinoma.

The chain joins TRBV11-3 to TRBJ2-1; 14 bases align to TRBD2. V dropped 5 bases and J dropped 9; count of bases not matched to a gene: 12. The CDR3 extends over 17 amino acids. The germline CDR1 and CDR2 sequences are SGHNT and YENEEA. DNA of the CDR3: TGTGCCAGCAGCCCCAGGAGACTAGCGGGGGGGCCGGGTGAGCAGTTCTTC. Translating it yields CASSPRRLAGGPGEQFF.

V gene TRBV28 combines with J gene TRBJ2-1, with D possibly being TRBD1 (6 bases). The CDR3 runs to 12 residues. Germline V gives CDR1 MDHEN, CDR2 SYDVKM. Trimming took off 1 base at V and 14 bases at J, with 12 bases between the two ends. The CDR3 nucleotides read TGTGCCAGCAGTTTATCGGACAGAAGAAAGTTCTTC. This gives the protein CASSLSDRRKFF. The complete variable domain, with remaining parts taken from reference TRBV28 and TRBJ2-1, reads DVKVTQSSRYLVKRTGEKVFLECVQDMDHENMFWYRQDPGLGLRLIYFSYDVKMKEKGDIPEGYSVSREKKERFSLILESASTNQTSMYLCASSLSDRRKFFGPGTRLTVL.